A single sample gave rise to the 9 T cell receptor beta chains below, sequenced in a study of T cell clonality in common variable immunodeficiency. Method: immunoSEQ multiplex PCR; TCRdb's copy keeps in-frame clones and lacks some. Singletons are absent from the sample, which has roughly 40,000 clones. Sequencing was done on a sample of peripheral blood mononuclear cells. The origin of the receptors is a person between 18 and 75 years old in good health.

This clone appeared many times. From the germline J gene comes the end of the CDR3, since the read stops 3 residues before it. The chain recombines TRBV20-1 with TRBJ1-2; TRBD1 might be the D (6 bases). CDR1 is DFQATT and CDR2 is SNEGSKA in the germline V gene (reference sequence). CDR3 size: 14 residues. Trimming left V 6 bases short and J 3 bases short, with 17 bases between. Partial CDR3 DNA: TGCAGTGCCTCGACAGGCCCATCCTACTATGGC. This translates into CSASTGPSYYG. The full CDR3 protein reads CSASTGPSYYGYTF.

This clone was detected only a few times. The read finishes 3 residues shy of the CDR3 end, and the germline J gene is used to complete it. V usage is TRBV13 and J usage is TRBJ2-7; 10 bases map to TRBD2. Germline CDR1 and CDR2: PRHDT and FYEKMQ (reference sequence). CDR3 length equals 17 residues. V was clipped by 3 bases and J by 2 bases; unmatched bases: 10. CDR3 DNA, as far as it was read: TGTGCCAGCAGCTTTACCCCGGGACTAGCGATCCCCTACGAG. Residues: CASSFTPGLAIPYE. Given in full, the CDR3 is CASSFTPGLAIPYEQYF.

Ten or more counts support this clone. The read ends 3 residues shy of where the CDR3 ends; the end is completed using the germline J gene. The V and J genes are TRBV19 and TRBJ1-5, with 7 positions matching TRBD1. V shed 7 bases, J shed 4 bases, and the junction held 10 bases outside the gene matches. The CDR3 loop spans 15 amino acids. Looked up from germline, CDR1 is LNHDA and CDR2 is SQIVND (reference sequence). The CDR3 spells CASTPPKGANQPQHF. Incomplete CDR3 DNA: TGTGCCAGTACCCCCCCAAAGGGGGCTAATCAGCCC.

This clone was counted ten times or more. The CDR3 end lies 3 residues beyond the end of the read and is filled in from the germline J gene. This rearrangement joins TRBV7-3 to TRBJ2-4; the match to TRBD1 covers 7 bases. V lost 1 base and J lost 0; bases outside the gene matches: 15. CDR1 SGHTA and CDR2 FQGTGA come from the germline V gene. CDR3 length: 20 amino acids. The CDR3 loop reads CASSLNAPRQGVQAKNIQYF. The CDR3 bases that were read are TGTGCCAGCAGCTTAAATGCCCCCCGACAGGGTGTCCAAGCCAAAAACATT.

This clone came up many times. The CDR3 spells CASSERQGMNTEAFF. Incomplete CDR3 DNA: TGCGCCAGCAGCGAACGACAGGGGATGAACACTGAA. J is TRBJ1-1 and V is TRBV5-1, with 8 positions matching TRBD1. The observed sequence ends 3 residues before the CDR3 terminus, with the missing tail filled in from the germline J gene. CDR1 SGHRS and CDR2 YFSETQ come from the germline V gene. This CDR3 comprises 15 residues. Germline trimming cut 4 bases from V and 0 bases from J; bases unmatched to any gene: 5.

This clone has a count of ten or more. The DNA ends 3 residues before the CDR3 does, and the rest of the CDR3 is filled in from the germline J gene. This chain uses TRBV11-2 with TRBJ2-5, with 7 bases lining up with TRBD1. Germline values: CDR1 SGHAT, CDR2 FQNNGV. The V gene end was trimmed by 4 bases and the J gene end by 0 bases; junction bases not matched to a gene: 2. The CDR3 has 14 amino acids. The CDR3 protein is CASSWGQHQETQYF. Incomplete CDR3 DNA: TGTGCCAGCAGCTGGGGACAGCACCAAGAGACC.

This clone came up many times. At one end, the junction sequence differs from germline, possibly due to a read error. The DNA read from the CDR3 is TGCAGTGCTAGAGTTAGCGGGGGTGCAGAGACG. Residues: CSARVSGGAET. The full CDR3 sequence reads CSARVSGGAETQYF. The chain employs TRBV20-1 and TRBJ2-3; 9 bases line up with TRBD2. The read halts 3 residues ahead of the CDR3 end, with the missing end drawn from the germline J gene. Germline V gives CDR1 DFQATT, CDR2 SNEGSKA (reference sequence). CDR3 length: 14 residues.

Ten or more counts support this clone. The read halts 3 residues ahead of the CDR3 end, with the missing end drawn from the germline J gene. V gene TRBV14 combines with J gene TRBJ2-5; TRBD2 might be the D (5 bases). Germline lookup yields CDR1 SGHDN and CDR2 FVKESK. Trimming shortened V by 4 bases and J by 5 bases, and 14 bases separated the two germline ends. The CDR3 has 14 residues. The part of the CDR3 DNA that was read is TGTGCCAGCAGCCTAAATAGCGATGCCGAGACC. Amino acids: CASSLNSDAET. The whole CDR3 protein is CASSLNSDAETQYF.

This clone has more than one count but fewer than ten. The read is 3 residues too short to cover the CDR3 end, so that end is filled in from the germline J gene. The J gene is TRBJ2-3, the V gene TRBV11-3; D gene ambiguous. Germline CDR1 SGHNT, CDR2 YENEEA. Deletions cut 1 base from V and 2 bases from J, with 7 bases between. The CDR3 extends over 14 amino acids. The part of the CDR3 DNA that was read is TGTGCCAGCAGCTTAGGGGCAGCCACAGATACG. Translating gives CASSLGAATDT. The whole CDR3 protein is CASSLGAATDTQYF.